This T cell receptor (beta chain) appears in the sequencing data of a study of CD8 T cells in Susac syndrome. Trimming cost V 4 bases and J 2 bases; bases outside gene matches: 9. CDR3 length: 16 residues. CDR1 and CDR2 from the germline V gene are MNHEY and SVGEGT. The authors reverse transcribed about 0.5 to 1 ug RNA with random hexamers. TCRdb ran MiXCR on the immunoSEQ multiplex PCR reads and lists one entry per CDR3 protein. The sample consists of 400,000 or so distinct CDR3 sequences, more than 70% of them appearing once. The chain has TRBV6-2 or TRBV6-3 and TRBJ1-2; 8 nucleotides line up with TRBD1. The material sequenced was CD8+ T cells from PBMCs. The sequence was collected from a human donor with multiple sclerosis. CDR3 loop: CASSSPRTGPNYGYTF. CDR3 bases: TGTGCCAGCAGTTCCCCCCGGACAGGGCCCAACTATGGCTACACCTTC.